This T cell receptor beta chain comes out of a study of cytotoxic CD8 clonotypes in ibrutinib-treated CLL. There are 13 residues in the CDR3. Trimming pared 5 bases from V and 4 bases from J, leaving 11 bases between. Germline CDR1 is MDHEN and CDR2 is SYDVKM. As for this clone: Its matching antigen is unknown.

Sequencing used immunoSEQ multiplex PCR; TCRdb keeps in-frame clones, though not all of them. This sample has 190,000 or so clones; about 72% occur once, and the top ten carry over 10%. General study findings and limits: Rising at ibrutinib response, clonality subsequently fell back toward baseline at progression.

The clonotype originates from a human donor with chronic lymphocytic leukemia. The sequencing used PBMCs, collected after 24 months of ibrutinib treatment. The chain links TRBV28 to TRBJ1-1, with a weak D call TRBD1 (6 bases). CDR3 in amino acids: CASSRPGVTEAFF. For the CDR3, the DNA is TGTGCCAGCAGTCGACCAGGGGTCACTGAAGCTTTCTTT.